Listed here is a single T cell receptor (beta chain). This record comes from a study of shared clonotypes between healthy human individuals. Deep-level assay runs were performed. Splitting of each subset's genomic DNA was done evenly across several immunoSEQ plates. The data were produced by immunoSEQ multiplex PCR, yet TCRdb's version contains in-frame clones alone and is incomplete. The profile shows roughly 2.2 million clones, roughly 90% of them singletons. V was cut by 7 bases and J by 3 bases, with 22 bases left in between. The V gene's germline CDR1 is SGHTA and CDR2 FQGNSA. This CDR3 spans 16 amino acids. There were only Caucasian adults among the donors, and all lived in Nashville, Tennessee.

The sample was naive CD4+ T cells from PBMCs. Subset denoted: CD45RA+ positively selected. The clonotype originates from a man between 18 and 35 years old in good health. Some clones in this sample may be carry-over from other donors' samples. J is TRBJ2-7 and V is TRBV7-2; D perhaps matches TRBD2 (6 bases). CDR3 loop: CASTQLGGAQIYEQYF. CDR3 coding DNA: TGTGCCAGCACCCAACTCGGAGGGGCACAGATCTACGAGCAGTACTTC.